This entry is about one T cell receptor beta chain. Antigen unknown. The use of a sample-barcoded 5' primer and a J-beta primer mix characterized a second PCR of roughly 6 to 12 cycles. TCRdb fed the 5' RACE reads into MiXCR, producing one record per CDR3 protein. The sample lists about 780,000 distinct CDR3 sequences; around 68% were seen once. The record originates from a study of blood T cells in healthy people across ages. Study-wide results and limits: A strong correlation between TCR beta diversity and naive T cell percentage was seen. A roughly linear fall in TCR beta diversity per million T cells was seen with increasing age.

The CDR3 length is 14 residues. Trimming removed 6 bases from V and 2 bases from J, with 14 bases in between. Germline values: CDR1 MNHNS, CDR2 SASEGT. Extraction yielded at least 5 micrograms of total RNA per sample. This chain links TRBV6-1 with TRBJ2-7, with D tentatively TRBD1 (5 bases). This TCR derives from a man younger than 45 in good health. Sequenced input: blood. DNA for the CDR3: TGTGCCAGCAGAGGCCAGACAGTAACCTACGAGCAGTACTTC. Its translation: CASRGQTVTYEQYF.